One T cell receptor beta chain is described in this entry. The data are from a study of blood T cell repertoires in COVID-19. Study information: Italy, Spain and the United States were the sources of the convalescent and acute COVID-19 samples. Nucleic acid was either cDNA or gDNA, and it came from T cells, B-cell-depleted T cells, or PBMCs.

Original processing methods: How many nucleated cells were present was estimated from reference gene primer amplification. Sequencing used immunoSEQ multiplex PCR; TCRdb keeps in-frame clones, though not all of them. V, J and clone size are those of that table, while D and trimming were read from the DNA. The sample comprises about 120,000 clones, about four fifths of which are singletons, and 12% rests with the top ten. Germline CDR1 and CDR2: SGHVS and FQNEAQ. The junction had 5 bases not matched to a gene; V was cut back by 5 bases and J by 2 bases. The CDR3 runs 15 residues. The V and J genes are TRBV7-8 and TRBJ2-7; TRBD2 matches 11 bases. This TCR derives from a man aged 55 to 69 with acute or convalescent COVID-19. The sample consisted of peripheral blood. The CDR3 loop is CASSVGLAGTYEQYF. The CDR3 DNA reads TGTGCCAGCAGCGTAGGACTAGCGGGCACCTACGAGCAGTACTTC.